These 5 T cell receptor beta chains came from one sample sequenced in a study of cytomegalovirus exposure and HLA in healthy donors. PCR used 60 Vbeta primers and 13 Jbeta primers. Only in-frame clones appear in the TCRdb table, and some are missing; sequencing was by immunoSEQ multiplex PCR. The sample includes 55,000 to 80,000 clones, more than 60% of them seen just once. The sample taken for sequencing was PBMCs. The receptors were gathered from a woman aged 40 to 55 in good health and CMV-seropositive.

The chain is built from TRBV5-1 and TRBJ1-2; TRBD1 agrees at 7 bases. With 4 bases clipped from V and 8 bases from J, the junction kept 8 bases outside the gene matches. Per germline, CDR1 SGHRS and CDR2 YFSETQ. The CDR3 covers 13 residues. The DNA for the CDR3 is TGCGCCAGCAGCCCCGACAGGGTGGGGGGCTACACCTTC. As protein: CASSPDRVGGYTF. Using reference TRBV5-1 and TRBJ1-2 for the parts outside the CDR3, the full variable domain is KAGVTQTPRYLIKTRGQQVTLSCSPISGHRSVSWYQQTPGQGLQFLFEYFSETQRNKGNFPGRFSGRQFSNSRSEMNVSTLELGDSALYLCASSPDRVGGYTFGSGTRLTVV.

This clone appeared once. The chain employs TRBV10-2 and TRBJ2-5; TRBD2 matches at 16 bases. The CDR3 runs to 16 residues. CDR1 and CDR2 from the germline V gene are WSHSY and SAAADI. With V trimmed by 4 bases and J by 7 bases, 6 bases remained unmatched. Here the CDR3 DNA reads TGCGCCAGCAGTGTGGGACTAGCGGGGGGGCCTGGGACCCAGTACTTC. Translation: CASSVGLAGGPGTQYF.

CDR3 amino acids: CASSLTGTTNQPQHF. CDR3 coding DNA: TGCGCCAGCAGCCTAACCGGGACTACCAATCAGCCCCAGCATTTT. The chain recombines TRBV5-1 with TRBJ1-5; perhaps TRBD1 as D (5 bases). CDR3 size: 15 residues. Trimming shortened V by 4 bases and J by 3 bases, and 14 bases separated the two germline ends. Per germline, CDR1 SGHRS and CDR2 YFSETQ.

The J gene is TRBJ1-1, the V gene TRBV12-5, with TRBD1 matching over 7 bases. With V trimmed by 2 bases and J by 5 bases, 2 bases remained unmatched. The CDR3 consists of 13 residues. Germline CDR1 reads LGHNT; CDR2 reads FRNRAP. CDR3 nucleotides: TGTGCTAGTGGTTTGACACAGGGGACTGAAGCTTTCTTT. Translated, it gives CASGLTQGTEAFF.

In the case of this clone: Because the CDR3 is missing its conserved closing phenylalanine or tryptophan, this is likely a read error. The gene calls are TRBV7-9 and TRBJ1-2; 9 bases match TRBD1. The CDR3 totals 13 residues. Germline loops: CDR1 SEHNR, CDR2 FQNEAQ (reference sequence). The junction had 6 bases not matched to a gene; V was cut back by 5 bases and J by 8 bases. DNA for the CDR3: TGTGCCAGCAGCCCGGGACAGGGCAGAGGCTACACCTCC. Translated: CASSPGQGRGYTS.